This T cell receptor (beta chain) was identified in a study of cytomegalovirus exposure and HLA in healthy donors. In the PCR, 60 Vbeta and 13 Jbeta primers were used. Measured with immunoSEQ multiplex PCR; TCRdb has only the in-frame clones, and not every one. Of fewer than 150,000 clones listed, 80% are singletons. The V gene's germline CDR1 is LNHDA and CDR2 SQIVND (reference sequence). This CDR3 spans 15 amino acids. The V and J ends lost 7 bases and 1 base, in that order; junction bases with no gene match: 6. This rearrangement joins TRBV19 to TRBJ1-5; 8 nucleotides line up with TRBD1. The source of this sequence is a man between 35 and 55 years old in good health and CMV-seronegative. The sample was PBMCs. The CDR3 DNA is TGTGCCAGTACCCCGGGACAGGTGAGCAATCAGCCCCAGCATTTT. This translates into CASTPGQVSNQPQHF.